This T cell receptor (beta chain) emerged from a study of CD8+ T cells in alopecia areata. After isolation, RNA underwent reverse transcription to generate cDNA as the sequencing template. The data were produced by immunoSEQ multiplex PCR, yet TCRdb's version contains in-frame clones alone and is incomplete. The sample has 150,000 to 200,000 clones, 50% to 60% seen once. Trimming removed 6 bases at V and 6 bases at J, with 12 bases between. Germline V lookup: CDR1 SNHLY, CDR2 FYNNEI. The CDR3 runs 13 residues. This clone occurred many times. The chain employs TRBV2 and TRBJ2-1, with a tentative D call TRBD1 (6 bases). The TCR comes from a human donor in good health. The sample was CD4+ T cells sorted from blood. The CDR3 sequence: CASSPTGLNEQFF. CDR3 nucleotides: TGTGCCAGCAGCCCGACAGGACTCAATGAGCAGTTCTTC.